The 24 T cell receptor beta chains below come from one sample, sequenced in a study of shared T cell receptors in the human thymus. Some clones are missing from TCRdb's copy, which holds only in-frame ones; the method was immunoSEQ multiplex PCR. The data show about 380,000 clones, with about 95% seen just once and 0.015% to 0.025% held by the top ten. The sample taken for sequencing was thymocytes. These receptors originate from a human donor.

The chain recombines TRBV9 with TRBJ1-3; a possible D gene is TRBD1 (5 bases). The germline CDR1 and CDR2 sequences are SGDLS and YYNGEE. CDR3 length: 11 amino acids. V shed 8 bases and J shed 4 bases, with 7 bases lying between them. Here the CDR3 reads CASRGGNTIYF. DNA for the CDR3: TGTGCCAGTCGGGGGGGAAACACCATATATTTT.

This clone was seen a few times. The chain recombines TRBV19 with TRBJ2-1; D possibly uses TRBD1 or TRBD2 (6 bases each). Trimming shortened V by 3 bases and J by 6 bases, and 15 bases separated the two germline ends. The CDR3 extends over 15 amino acids. Per germline, CDR1 LNHDA and CDR2 SQIVND (reference sequence). CDR3 residues: CASSMVARGGNEQFF. The CDR3, as DNA: TGTGCCAGTAGTATGGTGGCCAGGGGAGGCAATGAGCAGTTCTTC. The full variable domain, completed using reference TRBV19 and TRBJ2-1, is DGGITQSPKYLFRKEGQNVTLSCEQNLNHDAMYWYRQDPGQGLRLIYYSQIVNDFQKGDIAEGYSVSREKKESFPLTVTSAQKNPTAFYLCASSMVARGGNEQFFGPGTRLTVL.

The V call is TRBV5-8, the J call TRBJ1-5; D is possibly TRBD1 (5 bases). V lost 4 bases and J lost 5, with 13 bases in between. Germline CDR1 and CDR2: SGHTS and YDEGEE. The CDR3 runs 14 residues. The CDR3 is CASSVDTWDQPQHF. The CDR3 coding sequence is TGTGCCAGCAGCGTGGACACCTGGGATCAGCCCCAGCATTTT.

The chain carries TRBV7-3 and TRBJ2-7; TRBD1 or TRBD2 may be the D gene (5 bases each). Germline values: CDR1 SGHTA, CDR2 FQGTGA. The CDR3 is made up of 13 amino acids. The V end was cut by 6 bases, the J end by 2 bases, with 11 bases between. The CDR3 loop reads CASSRGHPYEQYF. The DNA for the CDR3 is TGTGCCAGCAGTCGGGGCCATCCCTACGAGCAGTACTTC. Full variable domain (missing parts from reference TRBV7-3 and TRBJ2-7): GAGVSQTPSNKVTEKGKYVELRCDPISGHTALYWYRQSLGQGPEFLIYFQGTGAADDSGLPNDRFFAVRPEGSVSTLKIQRTERGDSAVYLCASSRGHPYEQYFGPGTRLTVT.

This sequence joins TRBV18 and TRBJ2-5, with 14 bases that match TRBD2. Germline CDR1 is KGHSH and CDR2 is LQKENI. The CDR3 sequence is 21 residues long. J lost 0 bases, V lost 2 bases, and 14 bases had no gene match. The CDR3 nucleotides read TGTGCCAGCTCACCATCAGTCTCCGGGACTAGCGGGAGACCTTACCAAGAGACCCAGTACTTC. Translating gives CASSPSVSGTSGRPYQETQYF.

The gene calls are TRBV19 and TRBJ2-7; possibly TRBD1 or TRBD2 for D (5 bases each). This CDR3 comprises 15 residues. Germline assignment: CDR1 LNHDA and CDR2 SQIVND (reference sequence). Trimming cost V 3 bases and J 2 bases, with 14 bases left between them. The CDR3 nucleotides are TGTGCCAGTAGTATGGGTGGGACCTTTACCTACGAGCAGTACTTC. Its protein product is CASSMGGTFTYEQYF.

This chain links TRBV11-3 with TRBJ2-2; perhaps TRBD2 as D (6 bases). Germline CDR1 reads SGHNT; CDR2 reads YENEEA. V gave up 0 bases and J gave up 1 base, with 9 bases separating them. The CDR3 spans 16 residues. This CDR3 reads CASSLEAAGNTGELFF. CDR3 DNA: TGTGCCAGCAGCTTAGAAGCAGCGGGGAACACCGGGGAGCTGTTTTTT. Full variable domain (remainder filled in from reference TRBV11-3 and TRBJ2-2): EAGVVQSPRYKIIEKKQPVAFWCNPISGHNTLYWYLQNLGQGPELLIRYENEEAVDDSQLPKDRFSAERLKGVDSTLKIQPAELGDSAVYLCASSLEAAGNTGELFFGEGSRLTVL.

V gene TRBV27 combines with J gene TRBJ1-5; D not resolved. Per germline, CDR1 MNHEY and CDR2 SMNVEV (reference sequence). The V and J ends lost 2 bases and 0 bases respectively, with 14 bases between them. The CDR3 runs to 17 residues. The CDR3 loop is CASSLRFRQNSNQPQHF. CDR3 nucleotide sequence: TGTGCCAGCAGTTTACGATTCCGCCAGAATAGCAATCAGCCCCAGCATTTT.

The chain uses TRBV28 and TRBJ2-3; D remains unclear. Trimming removed 2 bases from V and 4 bases from J, with 13 bases in between. Germline V gene sequence: CDR1 MDHEN, CDR2 SYDVKM. There are 15 residues in the CDR3. CDR3 in amino acids: CASSLRPRPPDTQYF. The CDR3 DNA is TGTGCCAGCAGTTTAAGGCCCCGACCCCCAGATACGCAGTATTTT.

The J gene is TRBJ1-5, the V gene TRBV14, with TRBD1 matching 9 bases. CDR1 is SGHDN and CDR2 is FVKESK in the germline V gene. Unmatched junction bases numbered 10, after V lost 1 base and J lost 6 bases. The CDR3 totals 17 residues. CDR3 bases: TGTGCCAGCAGCCAAGTCAGCGACAGGGGGGGTCCTCAGCCCCAGCATTTT. Translating it yields CASSQVSDRGGPQPQHF.

This chain connects TRBV5-5 to TRBJ2-7; 9 bases are a match to TRBD2. V gave up 0 bases and J gave up 1 base; unmatched junction bases: 17. Per germline, CDR1 SGHKS and CDR2 YYEKEE (reference sequence). The CDR3 consists of 20 residues. CDR3 loop: CASSLAGGRGQVFLSYEQYF. The CDR3 region has the DNA TGTGCCAGCAGCTTGGCGGGCGGGAGGGGCCAAGTTTTCTTATCCTACGAGCAGTACTTC.

The chain links TRBV7-3 to TRBJ2-6; TRBD1 agrees at 10 bases. Trimming cost V 5 bases and J 2 bases; bases outside gene matches: 9. This CDR3 region has 18 residues. Germline V gene sequence: CDR1 SGHTA, CDR2 FQGTGA. CDR3 region: CASSTPSDRGPGANVLTF. The CDR3 DNA is TGTGCCAGCAGCACCCCCTCAGACAGGGGGCCTGGGGCCAACGTCCTGACTTTC.

The CDR3 is CASSLGVSLAGDQTQYF. DNA of the CDR3: TGTGCCAGCAGCTTAGGGGTGTCGCTAGCGGGGGATCAGACCCAGTACTTC. The V call is TRBV11-3, the J call TRBJ2-5; 10 bases line up with TRBD2. CDR1 is SGHNT, CDR2 YENEEA, per germline. CDR3 length: 17 residues. The V and J ends lost 1 base and 6 bases, in that order; junction bases with no gene match: 11.

The rearrangement joins TRBV5-1 to TRBJ1-3; no clear D gene. This CDR3 has 13 amino acids. V was cut by 4 bases and J by 0 bases, with 5 bases left in between. The V gene's germline CDR1 is SGHRS and CDR2 YFSETQ. The CDR3 DNA reads as TGCGCCAGCAGCGCTGGCTCTGGAAACACCATATATTTT. It specifies CASSAGSGNTIYF. The whole variable domain, filled in from reference TRBV5-1 and TRBJ1-3, reads KAGVTQTPRYLIKTRGQQVTLSCSPISGHRSVSWYQQTPGQGLQFLFEYFSETQRNKGNFPGRFSGRQFSNSRSEMNVSTLELGDSALYLCASSAGSGNTIYFGEGSWLTVV.

The chain is built from TRBV7-9 and TRBJ1-2, with D perhaps matching TRBD1 (6 bases). V lost 3 bases, J lost 4 bases, and 12 bases lay in between. This CDR3 spans 14 amino acids. The germline CDR1 and CDR2 sequences are SEHNR and FQNEAQ (reference sequence). CDR3 nucleotides: TGTGCCAGCAGCTTGACGACAGGCTTCTATGGCTACACCTTC. Protein: CASSLTTGFYGYTF.

This clone was seen a single time. CDR3 sequence (DNA): TGTGCCAGCAGTTCAGCCGTAAGGGGGGGAAGAGAGCAGTACTTC. Translating it yields CASSSAVRGGREQYF. This rearrangement joins TRBV6-5 to TRBJ2-7, with a possible D match to TRBD2 (7 bases). V lost 4 bases to trimming and J lost 7 bases, with 20 bases between them. The CDR3 length is 15 residues. From germline, CDR1 is MNHEY and CDR2 SVGAGI.

In this sample, this clone turned up a few times. The chain recombines TRBV28 with TRBJ1-5; D is undetermined. Germline CDR1 is MDHEN and CDR2 is SYDVKM. Trimming took off 2 bases at V and 2 bases at J, with 16 bases between the two ends. The CDR3 extends over 17 amino acids. CDR3 bases: TGTGCCAGCAGTTTAGCGAAAGGGCAGTGGGGCAATCAGCCCCAGCATTTT. This gives the protein CASSLAKGQWGNQPQHF.

Concerning this clone itself: In the same sample, other DNA sequences code for this CDR3. J is TRBJ2-5 and V is TRBV19; D remains ambiguous. The CDR3 consists of 13 residues. Germline V CDR1 and CDR2: LNHDA, SQIVND (reference sequence). Between the trimmed V and J ends, which lost 3 bases and 2 bases, there was a span of 7 bases. In DNA, the CDR3 is TGTGCCAGTAGTATTGGGGTTCAAGAGACCCAGTACTTC. Translated, it gives CASSIGVQETQYF.

The chain couples TRBV15 to TRBJ1-1; D remains ambiguous. Germline V lookup: CDR1 LNHNV, CDR2 YYDKDF (reference sequence). The CDR3 is made up of 16 amino acids. Trimming took 3 bases from V and 1 from J, leaving 15 bases between them. The DNA of the CDR3 is TGTGCCACCAGCAGGGGATTCGGGCGGGCGAACACTGAAGCTTTCTTT. Its protein is CATSRGFGRANTEAFF.

The chain uses TRBV2 and TRBJ2-1, with 8 bases lining up with TRBD2. V dropped 2 bases and J dropped 8; count of bases not matched to a gene: 2. This CDR3 comprises 13 residues. Germline V CDR1 and CDR2: SNHLY, FYNNEI. Here the CDR3 DNA reads TGTGCCAGCAGTGAACTAGCGGGCGATGAGCAGTTCTTC. The encoded protein is CASSELAGDEQFF.

This clone appeared a single time. The chain combines TRBV27 with TRBJ2-2; 11 nucleotides match TRBD2. CDR3 length: 20 residues. In germline, CDR1 is MNHEY, CDR2 SMNVEV (reference sequence). The V segment lost 5 bases and the J segment 4 bases; nucleotides outside the gene matches: 18. The CDR3 sequence: CASSPRLAGRLEGITGELFF. The CDR3 coding sequence is TGTGCCAGCAGTCCCCGACTAGCGGGAAGGTTAGAGGGGATCACCGGGGAGCTGTTTTTT.

This chain connects TRBV11-2 to TRBJ2-7; no clear D. CDR1 is SGHAT and CDR2 is FQNNGV in the germline V gene. The CDR3 loop spans 13 amino acids. Trimming cost V 5 bases and J 2 bases, with 10 bases left between them. Here the CDR3 reads CASSGVNAYEQYF. Written as DNA, the CDR3 is TGTGCCAGCAGCGGGGTTAATGCCTACGAGCAGTACTTC.

The chain joins TRBV6-1 to TRBJ2-3; 8 bases are shared with TRBD2. Germline CDR1 is MNHNS and CDR2 is SASEGT. The CDR3 length is 16 residues. V lost 4 bases, J lost 4 bases, and 10 bases stayed unmatched. CDR3 DNA sequence: TGTGCCAGCAGTGCTTTCCCGGGACTAGTGTCAGATACGCAGTATTTT. Its translation: CASSAFPGLVSDTQYF.

The chain carries TRBV28 and TRBJ2-1; 11 bases agree with TRBD2. The CDR3 extends over 15 amino acids. Germline CDR1 MDHEN, CDR2 SYDVKM. J was trimmed by 9 bases and V by 4 bases; bases with no gene match: 8. CDR3 amino acids: CASSSLAGETIEQFF. As DNA, the CDR3 is TGTGCCAGCAGTTCACTAGCGGGAGAGACTATTGAGCAGTTCTTC.